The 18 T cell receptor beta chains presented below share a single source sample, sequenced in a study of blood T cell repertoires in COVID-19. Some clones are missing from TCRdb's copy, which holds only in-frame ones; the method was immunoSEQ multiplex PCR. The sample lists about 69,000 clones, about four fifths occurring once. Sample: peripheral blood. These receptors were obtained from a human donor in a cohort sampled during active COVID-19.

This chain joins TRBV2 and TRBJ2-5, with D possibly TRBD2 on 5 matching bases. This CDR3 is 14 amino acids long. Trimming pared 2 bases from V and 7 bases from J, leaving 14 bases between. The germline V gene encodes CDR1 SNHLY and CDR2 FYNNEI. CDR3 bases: TGTGCCAGCAGTGAAACACGAGGGAGAGGGACCCAGTACTTC. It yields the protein CASSETRGRGTQYF.

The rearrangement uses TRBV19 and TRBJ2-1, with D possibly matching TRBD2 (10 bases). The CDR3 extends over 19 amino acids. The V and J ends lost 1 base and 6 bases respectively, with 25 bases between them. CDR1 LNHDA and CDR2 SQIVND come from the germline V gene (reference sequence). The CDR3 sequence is CASSIGSGTGSGRANEQFF. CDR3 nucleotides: TGTGCCAGTAGTATAGGCTCCGGGACAGGGAGCGGGAGGGCCAATGAGCAGTTCTTC.

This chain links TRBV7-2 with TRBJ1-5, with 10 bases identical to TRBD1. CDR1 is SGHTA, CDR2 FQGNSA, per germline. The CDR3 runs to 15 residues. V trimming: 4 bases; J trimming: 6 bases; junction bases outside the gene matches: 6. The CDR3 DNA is TGTGCCAGCAGCTCGTCTGGGACAGGGGTTCAGCCCCAGCATTTT. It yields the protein CASSSSGTGVQPQHF.

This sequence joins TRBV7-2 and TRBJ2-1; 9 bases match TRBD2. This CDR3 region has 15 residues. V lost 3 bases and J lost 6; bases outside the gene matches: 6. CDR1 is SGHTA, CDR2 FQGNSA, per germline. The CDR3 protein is CASSFFSGSSNEQFF. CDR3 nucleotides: TGTGCCAGCAGCTTTTTTAGCGGGAGTAGCAATGAGCAGTTCTTC.

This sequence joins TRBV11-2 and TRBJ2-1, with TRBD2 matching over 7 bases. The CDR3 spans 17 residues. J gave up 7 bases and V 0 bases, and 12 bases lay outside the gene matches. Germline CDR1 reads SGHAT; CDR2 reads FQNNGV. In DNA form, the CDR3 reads TGTGCCAGCAGCTTAGAGATACGGCGGGGGAGGTTGAATGAGCAGTTCTTC. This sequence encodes CASSLEIRRGRLNEQFF.

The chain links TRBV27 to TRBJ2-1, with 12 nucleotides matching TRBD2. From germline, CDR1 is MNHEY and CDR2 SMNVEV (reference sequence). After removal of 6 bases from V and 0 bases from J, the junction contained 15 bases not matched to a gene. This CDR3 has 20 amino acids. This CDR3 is CASRPGLAGLRGHSYNEQFF. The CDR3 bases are TGTGCCAGCAGGCCGGGACTAGCGGGTCTTAGGGGACACTCCTACAATGAGCAGTTCTTC.

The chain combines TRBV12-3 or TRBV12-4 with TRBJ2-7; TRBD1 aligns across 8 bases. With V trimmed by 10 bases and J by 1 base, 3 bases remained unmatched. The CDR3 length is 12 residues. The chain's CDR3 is CATQGASYEQYF. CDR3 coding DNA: TGTGCCACCCAGGGGGCTTCCTACGAGCAGTACTTC.

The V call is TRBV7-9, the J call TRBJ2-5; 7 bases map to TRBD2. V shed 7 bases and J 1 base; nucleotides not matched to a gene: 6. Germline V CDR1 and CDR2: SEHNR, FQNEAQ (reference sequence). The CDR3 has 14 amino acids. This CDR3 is CASILPGGQETQYF. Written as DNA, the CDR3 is TGTGCCAGCATCCTGCCGGGGGGCCAAGAGACCCAGTACTTC.

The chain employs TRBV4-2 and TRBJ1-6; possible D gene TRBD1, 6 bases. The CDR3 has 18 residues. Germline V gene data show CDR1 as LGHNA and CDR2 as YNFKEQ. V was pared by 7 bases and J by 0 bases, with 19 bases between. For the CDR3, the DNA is TGTGCCAGCACCCTACGATCAGGGGTCAGCTCCTATAATTCACCCCTCCACTTT. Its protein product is CASTLRSGVSSYNSPLHF.

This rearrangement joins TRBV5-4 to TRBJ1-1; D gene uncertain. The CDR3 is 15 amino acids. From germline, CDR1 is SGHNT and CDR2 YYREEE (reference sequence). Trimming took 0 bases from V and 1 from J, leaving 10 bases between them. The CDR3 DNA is TGTGCCAGCAGCTTGGCCGGCAGACAGAACACTGAAGCTTTCTTT. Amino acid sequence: CASSLAGRQNTEAFF. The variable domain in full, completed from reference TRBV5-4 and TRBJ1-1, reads ETGVTQSPTHLIKTRGQQVTLRCSSQSGHNTVSWYQQALGQGPQFIFQYYREEENGRGNFPPRFSGLQFPNYSSELNVNALELDDSALYLCASSLAGRQNTEAFFGQGTRLTVV.

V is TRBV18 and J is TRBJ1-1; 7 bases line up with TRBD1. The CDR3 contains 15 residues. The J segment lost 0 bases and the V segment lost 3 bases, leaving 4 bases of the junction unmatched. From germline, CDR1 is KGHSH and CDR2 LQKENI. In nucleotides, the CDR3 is TGTGCCAGCTCACCCCTCCAGGGGGTGAACACTGAAGCTTTCTTT. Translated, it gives CASSPLQGVNTEAFF. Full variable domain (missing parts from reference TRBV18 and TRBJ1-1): NAGVMQNPRHLVRRRGQEARLRCSPMKGHSHVYWYRQLPEEGLKFMVYLQKENIIDESGMPKERFSAEFPKEGPSILRIQQVVRGDSAAYFCASSPLQGVNTEAFFGQGTRLTVV.

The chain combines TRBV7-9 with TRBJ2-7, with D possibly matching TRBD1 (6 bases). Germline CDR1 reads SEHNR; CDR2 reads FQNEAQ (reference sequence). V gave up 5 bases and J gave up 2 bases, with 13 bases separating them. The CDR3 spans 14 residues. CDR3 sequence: CASSPGDPPYEQYF. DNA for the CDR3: TGTGCCAGCAGCCCAGGGGACCCGCCCTACGAGCAGTACTTC.

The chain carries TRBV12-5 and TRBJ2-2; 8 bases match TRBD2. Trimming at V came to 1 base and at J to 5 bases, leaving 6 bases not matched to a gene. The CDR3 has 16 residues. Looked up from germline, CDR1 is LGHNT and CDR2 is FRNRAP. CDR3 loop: CASGLASGGRTGELFF. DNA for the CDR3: TGTGCTAGTGGTTTGGCAAGCGGGGGTAGGACCGGGGAGCTGTTTTTT.

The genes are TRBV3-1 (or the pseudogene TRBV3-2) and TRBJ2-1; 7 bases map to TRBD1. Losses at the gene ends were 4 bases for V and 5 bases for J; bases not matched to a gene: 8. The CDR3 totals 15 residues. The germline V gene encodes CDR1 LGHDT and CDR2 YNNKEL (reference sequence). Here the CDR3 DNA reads TGTGCCAGCAGCCCCCCTAGGACAGGAAACAATGAGCAGTTCTTC. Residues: CASSPPRTGNNEQFF.

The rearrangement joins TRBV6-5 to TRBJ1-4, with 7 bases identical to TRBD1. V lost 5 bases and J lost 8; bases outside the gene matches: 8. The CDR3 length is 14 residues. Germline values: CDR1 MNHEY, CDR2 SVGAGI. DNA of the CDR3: TGTGCCAGCAGTCGCACAGGGGAAGGAGAAAAACTGTTTTTT. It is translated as CASSRTGEGEKLFF.

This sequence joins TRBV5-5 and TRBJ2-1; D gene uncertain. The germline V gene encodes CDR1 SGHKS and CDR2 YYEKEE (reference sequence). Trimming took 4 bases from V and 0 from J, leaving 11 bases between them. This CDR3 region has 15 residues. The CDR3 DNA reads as TGTGCCAGCAGCACACTGTGGAGCTCCTACAATGAGCAGTTCTTC. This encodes CASSTLWSSYNEQFF.

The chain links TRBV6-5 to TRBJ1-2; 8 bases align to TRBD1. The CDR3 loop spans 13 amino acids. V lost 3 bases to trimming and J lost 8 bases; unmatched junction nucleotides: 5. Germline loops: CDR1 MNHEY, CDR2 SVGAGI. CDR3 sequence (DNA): TGTGCCAGCAGTTATCAGGGGGCGGAGGGCTACACCTTC. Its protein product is CASSYQGAEGYTF.

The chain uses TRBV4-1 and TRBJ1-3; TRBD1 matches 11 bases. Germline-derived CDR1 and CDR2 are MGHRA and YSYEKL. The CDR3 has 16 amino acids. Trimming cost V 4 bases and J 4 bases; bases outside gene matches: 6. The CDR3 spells CASSPGQGAWGNTIYF. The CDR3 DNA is TGCGCCAGCAGCCCCGGACAGGGGGCCTGGGGAAACACCATATATTTT.